This T cell receptor (beta chain) was captured in a study of blood T cell repertoires in COVID-19. In the original analysis: By means of reference gene primer amplification, nucleated cell counts were estimated. Repertoires were generated with immunoSEQ multiplex PCR, while TCRdb's copy carries only in-frame clones and drops some. For V, J and clone size, that table is used; D and trimming come from the DNA. The table records around 220,000 clones, 80% of them present only once. CDR3 size: 15 residues. CDR1 and CDR2 from the germline V gene are SGHRS and YFSETQ. V was clipped by 5 bases and J by 5 bases; unmatched bases: 10. The study recruited people aged about 18 to 89 years across under 25 US areas.

Sequenced: PBMCs or T cells enriched from blood (not recorded which). This clonotype originated in a woman aged 40 to 50 with acute COVID-19. The chain has TRBV5-1 and TRBJ2-1; TRBD1 aligns across 7 bases. CDR3 residues: CASSFPGQSNNEQFF. The CDR3 DNA reads as TGCGCCAGCAGTTTTCCGGGACAGTCCAACAATGAGCAGTTCTTC.